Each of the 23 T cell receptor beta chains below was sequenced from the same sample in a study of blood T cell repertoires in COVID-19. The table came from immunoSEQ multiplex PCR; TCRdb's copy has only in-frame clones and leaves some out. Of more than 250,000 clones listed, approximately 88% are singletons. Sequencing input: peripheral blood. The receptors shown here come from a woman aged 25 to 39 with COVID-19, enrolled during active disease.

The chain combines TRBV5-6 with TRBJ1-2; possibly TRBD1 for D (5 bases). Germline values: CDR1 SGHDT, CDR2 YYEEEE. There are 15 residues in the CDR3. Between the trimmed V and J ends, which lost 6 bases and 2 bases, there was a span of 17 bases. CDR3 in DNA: TGTGCCAGCACCGCTGGGGGGTCGGGGAACTATGGCTACACCTTC. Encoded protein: CASTAGGSGNYGYTF.

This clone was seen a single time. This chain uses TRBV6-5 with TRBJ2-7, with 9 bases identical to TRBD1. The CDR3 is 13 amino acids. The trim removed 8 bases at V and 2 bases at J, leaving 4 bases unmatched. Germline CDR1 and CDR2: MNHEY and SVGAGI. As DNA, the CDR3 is TGTGCCAGCTCCTGGGACAGGGCCTACGAGCAGTACGTC. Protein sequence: CASSWDRAYEQYV.

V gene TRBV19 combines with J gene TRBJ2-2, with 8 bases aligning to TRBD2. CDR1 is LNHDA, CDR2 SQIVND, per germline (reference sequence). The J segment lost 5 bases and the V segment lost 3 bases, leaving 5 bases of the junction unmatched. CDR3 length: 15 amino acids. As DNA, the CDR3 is TGTGCCAGTAGTATGGCGGGGGGATATACCGGGGAGCTGTTTTTT. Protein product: CASSMAGGYTGELFF.

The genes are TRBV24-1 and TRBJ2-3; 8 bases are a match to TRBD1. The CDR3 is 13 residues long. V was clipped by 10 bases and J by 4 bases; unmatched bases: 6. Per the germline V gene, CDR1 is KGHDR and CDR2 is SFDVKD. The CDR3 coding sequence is TGTGCCACAGGGACAGGTGGGGCAGATACGCAGTATTTT. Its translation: CATGTGGADTQYF.

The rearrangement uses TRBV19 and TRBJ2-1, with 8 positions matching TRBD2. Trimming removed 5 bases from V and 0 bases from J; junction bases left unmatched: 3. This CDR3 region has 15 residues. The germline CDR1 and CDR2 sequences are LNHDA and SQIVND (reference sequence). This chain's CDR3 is CASSGLAISYNEQFF. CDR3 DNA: TGTGCCAGTAGTGGACTAGCCATCTCCTACAATGAGCAGTTCTTC. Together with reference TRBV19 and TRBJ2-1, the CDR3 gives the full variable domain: DGGITQSPKYLFRKEGQNVTLSCEQNLNHDAMYWYRQDPGQGLRLIYYSQIVNDFQKGDIAEGYSVSREKKESFPLTVTSAQKNPTAFYLCASSGLAISYNEQFFGPGTRLTVL.

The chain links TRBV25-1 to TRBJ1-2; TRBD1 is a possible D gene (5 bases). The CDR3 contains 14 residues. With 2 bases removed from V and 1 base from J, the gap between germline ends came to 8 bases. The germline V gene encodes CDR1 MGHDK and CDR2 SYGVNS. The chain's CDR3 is CASSEGDSNYGYTF. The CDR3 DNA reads TGTGCCAGCAGTGAAGGCGACAGTAACTATGGCTACACCTTC.

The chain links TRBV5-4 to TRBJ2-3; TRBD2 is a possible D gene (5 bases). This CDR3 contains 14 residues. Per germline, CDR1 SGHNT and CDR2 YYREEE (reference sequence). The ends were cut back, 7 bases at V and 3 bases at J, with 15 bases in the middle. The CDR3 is CASSKGELTDTQYF. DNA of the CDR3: TGTGCCAGCTCCAAGGGAGAACTTACAGATACGCAGTATTTT.

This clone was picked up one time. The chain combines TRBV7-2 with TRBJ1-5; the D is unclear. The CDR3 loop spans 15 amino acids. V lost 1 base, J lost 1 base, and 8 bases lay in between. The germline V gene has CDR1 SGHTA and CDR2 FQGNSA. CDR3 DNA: TGTGCCAGCAGCTTAGACCGGGGAAGCAATCAGCCCCAGCATTTT. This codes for CASSLDRGSNQPQHF.

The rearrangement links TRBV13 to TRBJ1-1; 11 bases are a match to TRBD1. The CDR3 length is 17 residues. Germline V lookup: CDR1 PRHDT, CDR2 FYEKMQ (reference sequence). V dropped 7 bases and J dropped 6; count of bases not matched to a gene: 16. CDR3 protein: CASNIYRDRGKGAEAFF. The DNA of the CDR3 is TGTGCCAGCAACATCTACCGGGACAGGGGGAAGGGCGCTGAAGCTTTCTTT.

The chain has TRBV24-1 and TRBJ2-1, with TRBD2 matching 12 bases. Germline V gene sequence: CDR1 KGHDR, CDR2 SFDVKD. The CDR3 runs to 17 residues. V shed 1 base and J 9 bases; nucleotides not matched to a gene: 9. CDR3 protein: CATSDLASSGGGSEQFF. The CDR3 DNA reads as TGTGCCACCAGTGATTTAGCGTCTAGCGGGGGGGGAAGTGAGCAGTTCTTC.

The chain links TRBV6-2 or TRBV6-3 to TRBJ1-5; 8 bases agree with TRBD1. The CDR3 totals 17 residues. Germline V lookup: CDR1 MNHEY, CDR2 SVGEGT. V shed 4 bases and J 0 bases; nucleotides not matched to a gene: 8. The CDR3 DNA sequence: TGTGCCAGCAGTTTTAGGACAGGGACAGGTAGCAATCAGCCCCAGCATTTT. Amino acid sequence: CASSFRTGTGSNQPQHF.

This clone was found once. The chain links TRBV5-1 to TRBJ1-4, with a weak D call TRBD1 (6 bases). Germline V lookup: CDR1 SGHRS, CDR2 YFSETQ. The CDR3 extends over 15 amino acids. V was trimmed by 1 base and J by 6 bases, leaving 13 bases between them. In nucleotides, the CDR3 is TGCGCCAGCAGCTTGTTCGGGGGGCGCGATGAAAAACTGTTTTTT. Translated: CASSLFGGRDEKLFF.

CDR3 loop: CASSLSPGLAGRMADTQYF. The CDR3 DNA is TGTGCCAGCAGTTTATCCCCGGGACTAGCGGGGAGAATGGCAGATACGCAGTATTTT. The rearrangement uses TRBV27 and TRBJ2-3; 13 bases agree with TRBD2. The CDR3 runs to 19 residues. CDR1 MNHEY and CDR2 SMNVEV come from the germline V gene (reference sequence). V was clipped by 0 bases and J by 4 bases; unmatched bases: 10.

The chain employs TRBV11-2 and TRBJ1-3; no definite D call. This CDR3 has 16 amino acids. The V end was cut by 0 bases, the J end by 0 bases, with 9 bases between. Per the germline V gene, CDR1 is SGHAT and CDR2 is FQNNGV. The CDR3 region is CASSLDRVHSGNTIYF. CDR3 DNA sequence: TGTGCCAGCAGCTTAGATCGAGTCCACTCTGGAAACACCATATATTTT.

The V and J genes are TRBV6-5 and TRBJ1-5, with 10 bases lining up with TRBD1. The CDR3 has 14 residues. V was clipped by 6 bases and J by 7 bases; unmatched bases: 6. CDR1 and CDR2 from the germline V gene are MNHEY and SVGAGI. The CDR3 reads CASSPTGGGQPQHF. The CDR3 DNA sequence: TGTGCCAGCAGCCCGACAGGGGGCGGACAGCCCCAGCATTTT.

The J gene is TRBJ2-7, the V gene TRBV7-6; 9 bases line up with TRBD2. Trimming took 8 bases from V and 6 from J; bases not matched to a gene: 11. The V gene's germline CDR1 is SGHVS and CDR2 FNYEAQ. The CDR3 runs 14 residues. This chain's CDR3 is CASGSGGRAGEQYF. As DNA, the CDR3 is TGTGCCAGCGGTAGCGGGGGTCGGGCGGGCGAGCAGTACTTC. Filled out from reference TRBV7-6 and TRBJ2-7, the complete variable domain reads GAGVSQSPRYKVTKRGQDVALRCDPISGHVSLYWYRQALGQGPEFLTYFNYEAQQDKSGLPNDRFSAERPEGSISTLTIQRTEQRDSAMYRCASGSGGRAGEQYFGPGTRLTVT.

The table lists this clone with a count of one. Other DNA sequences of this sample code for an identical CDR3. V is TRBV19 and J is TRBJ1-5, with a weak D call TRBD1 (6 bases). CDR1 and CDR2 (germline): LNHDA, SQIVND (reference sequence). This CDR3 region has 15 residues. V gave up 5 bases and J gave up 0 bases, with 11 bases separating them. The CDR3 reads CASSADRYSNQPQHF. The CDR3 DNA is TGTGCCAGTAGTGCGGACAGATATAGCAATCAGCCCCAGCATTTT. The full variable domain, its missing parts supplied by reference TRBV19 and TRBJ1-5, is DGGITQSPKYLFRKEGQNVTLSCEQNLNHDAMYWYRQDPGQGLRLIYYSQIVNDFQKGDIAEGYSVSREKKESFPLTVTSAQKNPTAFYLCASSADRYSNQPQHFGDGTRLSIL.

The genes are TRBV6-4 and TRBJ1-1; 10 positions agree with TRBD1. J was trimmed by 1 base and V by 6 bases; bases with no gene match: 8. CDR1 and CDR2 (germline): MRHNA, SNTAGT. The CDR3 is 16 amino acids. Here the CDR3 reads CASSYGQGVTNTEAFF. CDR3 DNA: TGTGCCAGCAGCTACGGACAGGGGGTAACGAACACTGAAGCTTTCTTT.

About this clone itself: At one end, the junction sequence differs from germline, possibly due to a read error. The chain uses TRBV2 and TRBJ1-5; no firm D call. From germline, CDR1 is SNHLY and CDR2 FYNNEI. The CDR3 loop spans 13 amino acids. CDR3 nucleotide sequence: TGTGCCAGCAGGGAAGGCGGTGGGCAGCCCCAGCATTTT. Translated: CASREGGGQPQHF.

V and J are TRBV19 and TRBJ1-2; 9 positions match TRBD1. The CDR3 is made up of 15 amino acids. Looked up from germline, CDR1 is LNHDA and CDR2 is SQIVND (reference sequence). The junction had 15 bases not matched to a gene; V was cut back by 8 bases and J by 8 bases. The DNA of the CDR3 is TGTGCCAGTCTTATTCCGGGACAGGGTTACAAGGGCTACACCTTC. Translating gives CASLIPGQGYKGYTF.

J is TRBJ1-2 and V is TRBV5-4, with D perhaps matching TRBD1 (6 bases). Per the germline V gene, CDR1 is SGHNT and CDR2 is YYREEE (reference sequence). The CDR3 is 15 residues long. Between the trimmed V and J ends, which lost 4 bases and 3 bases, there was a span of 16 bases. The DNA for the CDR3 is TGTGCCAGCAGCGCTGCGTCAGGGGCTGACTATGGCTACACCTTC. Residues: CASSAASGADYGYTF.

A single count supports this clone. The CDR3, as DNA: TGTGCCAGCAGCTCTTTGGAGGGTGCAAACGAGCAGTACGTC. Its translation is CASSSLEGANEQYV. The J gene is TRBJ2-7, the V gene TRBV7-6, with D perhaps matching TRBD2 (6 bases). The germline CDR1 and CDR2 sequences are SGHVS and FNYEAQ. This CDR3 spans 14 amino acids. The V and J ends lost 4 bases and 5 bases respectively, with 15 bases between them.

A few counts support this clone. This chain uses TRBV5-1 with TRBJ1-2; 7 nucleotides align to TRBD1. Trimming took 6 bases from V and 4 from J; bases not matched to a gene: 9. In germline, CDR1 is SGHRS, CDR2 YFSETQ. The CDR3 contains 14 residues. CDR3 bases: TGCGCCAGCAACGCACCGGGACAGTCCTATGGCTACACCTTC. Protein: CASNAPGQSYGYTF.